The 21 T cell receptor beta chains given below trace back to one sample, sequenced in a study of T cells after yellow fever vaccination. TCRdb independently ran MiXCR on the 5' RACE reads; one entry per CDR3 protein. The sample includes around 610,000 distinct CDR3 sequences, roughly 14% of them seen just once. The sample here was PBMCs, taken on the day of the yellow fever booster vaccination. The receptors here all came from a man younger than 45 who received the YFV17D yellow fever vaccine.

The chain couples TRBV5-4 to TRBJ2-1; D call uncertain. Trimming cost V 1 base and J 9 bases, with 8 bases left between them. Germline V gene sequence: CDR1 SGHNT, CDR2 YYREEE (reference sequence). This CDR3 has 12 residues. CDR3 nucleotide sequence: TGTGCCAGCAGCTTGAAACTCGGTGAGCAGTTCTTC. Encoded protein: CASSLKLGEQFF.

The chain combines TRBV5-4 with TRBJ2-7; the D gene could be TRBD1 or TRBD2 (5 bases each). Germline V CDR1 and CDR2: SGHNT, YYREEE (reference sequence). V was clipped by 0 bases and J by 1 base, with 11 bases between them. CDR3 size: 15 residues. This chain's CDR3 is CASSLGGMGSYEQYF. CDR3 DNA: TGTGCCAGCAGCTTGGGGGGGATGGGTTCCTACGAGCAGTACTTC.

This clonotype was counted many times. The chain has TRBV29-1 and TRBJ2-7, with a possible D match to TRBD1 (6 bases). The germline CDR1 and CDR2 sequences are SQVTM and ANQGSEA. There are 16 residues in the CDR3. V was cut by 4 bases and J by 4 bases, with 23 bases left in between. CDR3 DNA sequence: TGCAGCGTTGCCCTGCCTCCAGGGGCTACGTCGTACGAGCAGTACTTC. Amino acids: CSVALPPGATSYEQYF.

The chain has TRBV20-1 and TRBJ2-2; D may be TRBD1 (6 bases). Germline-derived CDR1 and CDR2 are DFQATT and SNEGSKA (reference sequence). The CDR3 runs 14 residues. Trimming took 5 bases from V and 3 from J, leaving 13 bases between them. The CDR3 region is CSAFRDTDTGELFF. As DNA, the CDR3 is TGCAGTGCTTTCCGGGACACGGACACCGGGGAGCTGTTTTTT.

The chain recombines TRBV24-1 with TRBJ2-7, with unresolved D. V shed 5 bases and J shed 5 bases, with 18 bases lying between them. The CDR3 contains 15 residues. Germline assignment: CDR1 KGHDR and CDR2 SFDVKD. CDR3 nucleotides: TGTGCCACCAGTGCCGGATCACCACCAAGGGACGAGCAGTACTTC. Translating gives CATSAGSPPRDEQYF.

This clonotype showed up just a few times. V usage is TRBV10-3 and J usage is TRBJ2-1, with D possibly being TRBD1 (5 bases). The CDR3 is 13 residues long. Trimming stripped 6 bases from V and 5 bases from J, with 11 bases between. Germline V gene data show CDR1 as ENHRY and CDR2 as SYGVKD. The CDR3 is CAISVDRDNEQFF. CDR3 in DNA: TGTGCCATCAGCGTCGACAGAGACAATGAGCAGTTCTTC.

The chain has TRBV29-1 and TRBJ2-2; tentatively, D is TRBD2 (5 bases). Germline lookup yields CDR1 SQVTM and CDR2 ANQGSEA. The CDR3 length is 14 residues. Between the trimmed V and J ends, which lost 5 bases and 0 bases, there was a span of 10 bases. The CDR3, as DNA: TGCAGCGTTTTACCTAGCACGAACACCGGGGAGCTGTTTTTT. Protein: CSVLPSTNTGELFF.

The chain employs TRBV5-1 and TRBJ2-7, with D possibly being TRBD1 or TRBD2 (6 bases each). This CDR3 contains 11 residues. V gave up 0 bases and J gave up 11 bases, with 9 bases separating them. CDR1 and CDR2 (germline): SGHRS, YFSETQ. CDR3 nucleotides: TGCGCCAGCAGCTTGGACAGGGAGGAGTACTTC. Translated, it gives CASSLDREEYF.

This clonotype appeared many times. The chain couples TRBV27 to TRBJ1-1; maybe TRBD1 (5 bases). V was trimmed by 3 bases and J by 3 bases, leaving 8 bases between them. Per the germline V gene, CDR1 is MNHEY and CDR2 is SMNVEV (reference sequence). This CDR3 comprises 13 residues. The CDR3, as DNA: TGTGCCAGCAGTTTCCGGGACGACACTGAAGCTTTCTTT. Translated: CASSFRDDTEAFF.

This sequence joins TRBV6-1 and TRBJ2-5; perhaps TRBD1 as D (5 bases). The germline V gene encodes CDR1 MNHNS and CDR2 SASEGT. V was cut by 4 bases and J by 5 bases, with 17 bases left in between. The CDR3 contains 15 residues. The CDR3 protein is CASSAVLGARETQYF. The CDR3, as DNA: TGTGCCAGCAGTGCCGTACTTGGGGCGCGGGAGACCCAGTACTTC.

The chain recombines TRBV10-3 with TRBJ1-1, with a tentative D call TRBD1 (6 bases). Trimming cost V 6 bases and J 5 bases, with 19 bases left between them. The CDR3 is 15 residues long. Germline lookup yields CDR1 ENHRY and CDR2 SYGVKD. The CDR3 is CAISGTGALGTEAFF. Here the CDR3 DNA reads TGTGCCATCAGCGGCACGGGGGCCCTGGGGACTGAAGCTTTCTTT.

The gene calls are TRBV2 and TRBJ2-4; 11 bases align to TRBD1. CDR1 is SNHLY and CDR2 is FYNNEI in the germline V gene. The CDR3 has 19 amino acids. V shed 4 bases and J 7 bases; nucleotides not matched to a gene: 18. The DNA for the CDR3 is TGTGCCAGCAGTGGGGTTTCCCAGGACAGGGGGCTGTCAATGAACATTCAGTACTTC. Amino acids: CASSGVSQDRGLSMNIQYF.

This clonotype occurred a few times. This chain joins TRBV24-1 and TRBJ2-5, with 15 bases lining up with TRBD2. The V segment lost 3 bases and the J segment 3 bases; nucleotides outside the gene matches: 1. The CDR3 covers 16 residues. The germline V gene has CDR1 KGHDR and CDR2 SFDVKD. This CDR3 reads CATSDGTSGRKETQYF. For the CDR3, the DNA is TGTGCCACCAGTGATGGGACTAGCGGGAGGAAAGAGACCCAGTACTTC.

This clonotype turned up a few times. The chain combines TRBV14 with TRBJ2-7; D not resolved. Germline CDR1 SGHDN, CDR2 FVKESK. V lost 0 bases, J lost 4 bases, and 16 bases lay in between. The CDR3 loop spans 16 amino acids. CDR3 loop: CASSQDRVADKYEQYF. The CDR3 DNA reads as TGTGCCAGCAGCCAAGATCGAGTGGCGGATAAGTACGAGCAGTACTTC.

There are a few counts of this clonotype. This chain connects TRBV29-1 to TRBJ2-1, with 8 bases that match TRBD1. The CDR3 is 13 residues long. CDR1 SQVTM and CDR2 ANQGSEA come from the germline V gene. V trimming: 7 bases; J trimming: 1 base; junction bases outside the gene matches: 3. In nucleotides, the CDR3 is TGCAGCGGTGGACAGGGTTCCTACAATGAGCAGTTCTTC. This sequence encodes CSGGQGSYNEQFF.

The V call is TRBV5-4, the J call TRBJ1-1, with a weak D call TRBD1 (6 bases). Trimming took off 4 bases at V and 0 bases at J, with 22 bases between the two ends. Germline CDR1 reads SGHNT; CDR2 reads YYREEE (reference sequence). The CDR3 covers 18 residues. CDR3 bases: TGTGCCAGCAGCATCATCAGGGGTCCATTCTGGATGAACACTGAAGCTTTCTTT. Encoded protein: CASSIIRGPFWMNTEAFF.

The gene calls are TRBV21-1 and TRBJ1-5; TRBD1, as called in the table, went unchecked against the DNA. TRBV21-1 is a pseudogene locus. The CDR3 is made up of 12 amino acids. For the CDR3, the DNA is TGTGCCAGCCCTCAGGGGAATCAGCCCCAGCATTTT. This codes for CASPQGNQPQHF.

This clonotype was observed a handful of times. The V and J genes are TRBV9 and TRBJ2-7, with D possibly being TRBD1 (5 bases). Germline CDR1 and CDR2: SGDLS and YYNGEE. Trimming stripped 3 bases from V and 0 bases from J, with 16 bases between. The CDR3 length is 16 residues. CDR3 nucleotides: TGTGCCAGCAGCGCGGAACCGACAGTCCGCTCCTACGAGCAGTACTTC. This sequence encodes CASSAEPTVRSYEQYF.

This sequence joins TRBV20-1 and TRBJ2-1, with 8 bases matching TRBD2. The CDR3 has 15 residues. With 2 bases clipped from V and 5 bases from J, the junction kept 8 bases outside the gene matches. Germline V gene lookup returns CDR1 DFQATT and CDR2 SNEGSKA (reference sequence). CDR3 bases: TGCAGTGCTAGAAAGGAAGCGGGAGCTGACAATGAGCAGTTCTTC. This sequence encodes CSARKEAGADNEQFF.

The rearrangement uses TRBV28 and TRBJ2-3, with TRBD2 as a possible D gene (7 bases). The V gene lost 6 bases and the J gene lost 2 bases, with 15 bases spanning the gap. Germline V lookup: CDR1 MDHEN, CDR2 SYDVKM. CDR3 length: 15 residues. CDR3 in amino acids: CASSPGEGLTDTQYF. The CDR3 DNA follows: TGTGCCAGCAGCCCAGGGGAGGGCCTCACAGATACGCAGTATTTT.

This clonotype was counted a few times. The chain carries TRBV20-1 and TRBJ1-1; 7 bases agree with TRBD1. Germline assignment: CDR1 DFQATT and CDR2 SNEGSKA (reference sequence). Trimming cost V 6 bases and J 2 bases; bases outside gene matches: 6. The CDR3 has 13 residues. As DNA, the CDR3 is TGCAGTGCGAAGGACAGGAGCAACACTGAAGCTTTCTTT. As protein: CSAKDRSNTEAFF.